Each of the 10 T cell receptor beta chains below was sequenced from the same sample in a study of T cell responses to AZD1222 COVID-19 vaccine. Sequencing was performed with immunoSEQ multiplex PCR; in TCRdb, only in-frame clones are kept and a portion is missing. The repertoire holds under 100,000 clones, approximately 83% seen once, with about 12% in the top ten. The sequenced sample was peripheral blood, obtained 28 days after the second AZD1222 dose. Source of these receptors: an adult who received the AZD1222 COVID-19 vaccine.

The CDR3 coding sequence is TGTGCCAGCAGTTTATCTCGACGGAGTAATCCCTCCTACGAGCAGTACTTC. This sequence encodes CASSLSRRSNPSYEQYF. The V gene is TRBV28, the J gene TRBJ2-7; D call uncertain. This CDR3 has 17 residues. CDR1 MDHEN and CDR2 SYDVKM come from the germline V gene. With 1 base removed from V and 0 bases from J, the gap between germline ends came to 16 bases.

The chain uses TRBV28 and TRBJ2-5; D is ambiguous. CDR3 length equals 12 residues. Germline CDR1 MDHEN, CDR2 SYDVKM. Trimming took off 3 bases at V and 4 bases at J, with 6 bases between the two ends. The CDR3 DNA reads as TGTGCCAGCAGTTTGACCCGAGAGACCCAGTACTTC. It translates to CASSLTRETQYF.

This sequence joins TRBV24-1 and TRBJ2-1, with a weak D call TRBD2 (6 bases). V gave up 6 bases and J gave up 0 bases, with 11 bases separating them. The CDR3 runs to 15 residues. Per the germline V gene, CDR1 is KGHDR and CDR2 is SFDVKD. The CDR3 sequence is CATSRAGGSYNEQFF. CDR3 coding DNA: TGTGCCACCAGTAGGGCCGGGGGCTCCTACAATGAGCAGTTCTTC.

This chain uses TRBV11-2 with TRBJ1-3, with 8 positions matching TRBD1. CDR1 and CDR2 from the germline V gene are SGHAT and FQNNGV. The CDR3 is made up of 15 amino acids. The V gene end was trimmed by 2 bases and the J gene end by 8 bases; junction bases not matched to a gene: 8. The CDR3 DNA reads TGTGCCAGCAGCTTAAGTGCCAGGGGGCAGGACACCATATATTTT. Amino acids: CASSLSARGQDTIYF.

The rearrangement links TRBV7-9 to TRBJ2-5; no firm D call. The CDR3 covers 12 residues. The germline CDR1 and CDR2 sequences are SEHNR and FQNEAQ (reference sequence). V was cut by 4 bases and J by 5 bases, with 8 bases left in between. This CDR3 reads CASSWVAETQYF. The CDR3, as DNA: TGTGCCAGCAGCTGGGTAGCCGAGACCCAGTACTTC.

The chain couples TRBV2 to TRBJ2-3; no clear D. The CDR3 has 14 residues. Germline V gene sequence: CDR1 SNHLY, CDR2 FYNNEI. V shed 8 bases and J shed 1 base, with 13 bases lying between them. The CDR3 DNA is TGTGCCAGCTGCACGGACCGAGGCACAGATACGCAGTATTTT. Protein product: CASCTDRGTDTQYF.

This rearrangement joins TRBV25-1 to TRBJ2-7, with D possibly being TRBD1 or TRBD2 (5 bases each). V was trimmed by 7 bases and J by 6 bases, leaving 16 bases between them. CDR3 length equals 13 residues. In germline, CDR1 is MGHDK, CDR2 SYGVNS. The CDR3 loop reads CASTPSWGSEQYF. The CDR3 DNA reads as TGTGCCAGCACCCCGTCCTGGGGGTCCGAGCAGTACTTC.

Here the CDR3 DNA reads TGTGCCTCCCGGGGAACAGGGGTTGGAAACACCATATATTTT. Translated: CASRGTGVGNTIYF. The V and J genes are TRBV6-5 and TRBJ1-3; 7 bases align to TRBD1. This CDR3 is built from 14 residues. V was pared by 11 bases and J by 3 bases, with 10 bases of the junction left unmatched. Germline assignment: CDR1 MNHEY and CDR2 SVGAGI.

This clone was counted once. V is TRBV6-1 and J is TRBJ2-1; 8 nucleotides match TRBD1. The CDR3 runs to 15 residues. From germline, CDR1 is MNHNS and CDR2 SASEGT. The junction had 8 bases not matched to a gene; V was cut back by 2 bases and J by 8 bases. Here the CDR3 reads CASSEMQGAFDEQFF. Here the CDR3 DNA reads TGTGCCAGCAGTGAAATGCAGGGGGCTTTCGATGAGCAGTTCTTC.

This chain joins TRBV27 and TRBJ1-1; D is unclear. Germline assignment: CDR1 MNHEY and CDR2 SMNVEV (reference sequence). V was clipped by 5 bases and J by 1 base, with 14 bases between them. This CDR3 region has 15 residues. CDR3 in amino acids: CASSRYRSSNTEAFF. CDR3 in DNA: TGTGCCAGCAGTCGGTACCGTTCCTCGAACACTGAAGCTTTCTTT.